This TCR beta chain derives from a study of T cell responses to AZD1222 COVID-19 vaccine. V lost 0 bases to trimming and J lost 1 base, with 16 bases between them. CDR1 and CDR2 from the germline V gene are SGDLS and YYNGEE. The CDR3 contains 17 residues. Only in-frame clones appear in the TCRdb table, and some are missing; sequencing was by immunoSEQ multiplex PCR. The profile shows 120,000 or so clones, 70% to 90% of them singletons. The V and J genes are TRBV9 and TRBJ1-1, with a possible D match to TRBD1 (5 bases). Sequencing used peripheral blood, obtained on day 0 of AZD1222 vaccination. This TCR was sampled from an adult in good health. CDR3 amino acids: CASSVGLAGRGNTEAFF. As DNA, the CDR3 is TGTGCCAGCAGCGTAGGATTAGCAGGAAGGGGGAACACTGAAGCTTTCTTT.